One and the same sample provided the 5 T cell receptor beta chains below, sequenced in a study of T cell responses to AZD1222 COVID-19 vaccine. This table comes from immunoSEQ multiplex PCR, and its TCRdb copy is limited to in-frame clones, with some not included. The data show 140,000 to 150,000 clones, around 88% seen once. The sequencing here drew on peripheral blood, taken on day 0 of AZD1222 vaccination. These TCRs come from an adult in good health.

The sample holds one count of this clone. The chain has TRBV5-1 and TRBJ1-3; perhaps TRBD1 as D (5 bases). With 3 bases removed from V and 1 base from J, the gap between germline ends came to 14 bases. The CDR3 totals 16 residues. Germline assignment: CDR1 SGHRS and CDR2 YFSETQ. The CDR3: CASSSTSGRSGNTIYF. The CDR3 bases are TGCGCCAGCAGCTCTACTTCAGGGAGGTCTGGAAACACCATATATTTT.

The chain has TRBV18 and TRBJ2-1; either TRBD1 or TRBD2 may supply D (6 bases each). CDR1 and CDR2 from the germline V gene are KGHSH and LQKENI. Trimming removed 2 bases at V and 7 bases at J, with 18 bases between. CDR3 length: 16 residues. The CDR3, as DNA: TGTGCCAGCTCACCAGACTTGAGGGGGGCAACAAATGAGCAGTTCTTC. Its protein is CASSPDLRGATNEQFF. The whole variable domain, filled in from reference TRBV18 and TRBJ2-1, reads NAGVMQNPRHLVRRRGQEARLRCSPMKGHSHVYWYRQLPEEGLKFMVYLQKENIIDESGMPKERFSAEFPKEGPSILRIQQVVRGDSAAYFCASSPDLRGATNEQFFGPGTRLTVL.

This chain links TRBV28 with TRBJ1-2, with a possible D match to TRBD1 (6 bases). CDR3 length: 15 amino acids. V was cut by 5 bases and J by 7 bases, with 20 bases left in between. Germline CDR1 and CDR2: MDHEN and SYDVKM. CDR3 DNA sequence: TGTGCCAGCAGTACCGGCCCGGGGGCGAGTTCTGGCTACACCTTC. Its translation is CASSTGPGASSGYTF.

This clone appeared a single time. CDR3 in DNA: TGTGCCAGCACCCCCCGACAAGAGCCCTACAATGAGCAGTTCTTC. Protein sequence: CASTPRQEPYNEQFF. The chain recombines TRBV19 with TRBJ2-1; D gene unclear. V was pared by 9 bases and J by 2 bases, with 17 bases between. The CDR3 spans 15 residues. Germline V gene lookup returns CDR1 LNHDA and CDR2 SQIVND (reference sequence).

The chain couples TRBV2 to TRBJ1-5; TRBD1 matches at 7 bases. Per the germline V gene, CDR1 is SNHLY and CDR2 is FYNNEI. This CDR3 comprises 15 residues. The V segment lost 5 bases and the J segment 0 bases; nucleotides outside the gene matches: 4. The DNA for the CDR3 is TGTGCCAGCAGTCGGGACAGATATAGCAATCAGCCCCAGCATTTT. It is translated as CASSRDRYSNQPQHF.